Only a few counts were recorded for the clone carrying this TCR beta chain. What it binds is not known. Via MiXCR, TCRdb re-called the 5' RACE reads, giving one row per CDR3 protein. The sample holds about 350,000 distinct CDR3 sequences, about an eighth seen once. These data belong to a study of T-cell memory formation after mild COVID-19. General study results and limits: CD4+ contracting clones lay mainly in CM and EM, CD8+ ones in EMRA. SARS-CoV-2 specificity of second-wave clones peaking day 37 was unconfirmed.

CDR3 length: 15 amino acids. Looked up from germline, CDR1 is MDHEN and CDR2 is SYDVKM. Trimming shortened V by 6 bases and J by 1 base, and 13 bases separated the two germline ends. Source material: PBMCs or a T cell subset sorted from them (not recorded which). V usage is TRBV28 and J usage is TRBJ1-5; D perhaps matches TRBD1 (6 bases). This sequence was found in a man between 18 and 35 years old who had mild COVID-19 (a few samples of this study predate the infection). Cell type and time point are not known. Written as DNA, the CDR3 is TGTGCCAGCAGCCCCACGGGGGCGAGCAATCAGCCCCAGCATTTT. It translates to CASSPTGASNQPQHF.